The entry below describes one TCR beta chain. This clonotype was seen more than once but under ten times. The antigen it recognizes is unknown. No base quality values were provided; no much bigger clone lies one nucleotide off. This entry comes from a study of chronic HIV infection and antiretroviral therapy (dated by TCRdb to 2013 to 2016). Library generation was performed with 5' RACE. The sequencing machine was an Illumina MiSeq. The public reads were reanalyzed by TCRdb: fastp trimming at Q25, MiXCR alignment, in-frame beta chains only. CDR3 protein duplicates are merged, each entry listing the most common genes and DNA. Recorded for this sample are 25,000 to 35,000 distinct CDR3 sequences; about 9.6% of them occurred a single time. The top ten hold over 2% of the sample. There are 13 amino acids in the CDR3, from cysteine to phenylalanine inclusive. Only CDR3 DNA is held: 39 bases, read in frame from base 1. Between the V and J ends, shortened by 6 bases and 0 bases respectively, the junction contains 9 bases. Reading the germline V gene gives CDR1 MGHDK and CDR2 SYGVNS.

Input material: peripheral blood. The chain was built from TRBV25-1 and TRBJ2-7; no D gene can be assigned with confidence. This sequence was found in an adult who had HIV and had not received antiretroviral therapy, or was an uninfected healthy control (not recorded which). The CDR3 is CASRADNSYEQYF. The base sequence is TGTGCCAGCAGGGCAGACAACTCCTACGAGCAGTACTTC.